Each of the 18 T cell receptor beta chains below was sequenced from the same sample in a study of graft-versus-host responses after intestinal transplantation. These receptors have no known antigen. Profiled with immunoSEQ multiplex PCR; TCRdb holds only in-frame clones, not every one. The sample consists of approximately 77,000 clones, roughly 91% of them appearing once. This specimen was unstimulated CD4+ T cells sorted from spleen or lymph node cells, taken before intestinal transplant. These receptor sequences come from a human donor who received an intestinal transplant.

The chain joins TRBV2 to TRBJ2-2; the match to TRBD1 covers 11 bases. Unmatched junction bases numbered 7, after V lost 6 bases and J lost 7 bases. Germline lookup yields CDR1 SNHLY and CDR2 FYNNEI. CDR3 length: 15 residues. The CDR3 DNA sequence: TGTGCCAGCAGGGAGGACAGGGGGCGGAACGGGGAGCTGTTTTTT. The encoded protein is CASREDRGRNGELFF. Using reference TRBV2 and TRBJ2-2 for the parts outside the CDR3, the full variable domain is EPEVTQTPSHQVTQMGQEVILRCVPISNHLYFYWYRQILGQKVEFLVSFYNNEISEKSEIFDDQFSVERPDGSNFTLKIRSTKLEDSAMYFCASREDRGRNGELFFGEGSRLTVL.

V gene TRBV7-2 combines with J gene TRBJ1-1; D is perhaps TRBD1 (5 bases). Germline loops: CDR1 SGHTA, CDR2 FQGNSA. V lost 5 bases to trimming and J lost 10 bases, with 17 bases between them. CDR3 length: 13 amino acids. The CDR3 coding sequence is TGTGCCAGCAGCGGCAGGGTAATGGGCCGAGCTTTCTTT. This translates into CASSGRVMGRAFF.

In nucleotides, the CDR3 is TGTGCCAGTAGTACCGGACTAGCGGGTCAGTTCTTC. It codes for CASSTGLAGQFF. The chain carries TRBV19 and TRBJ2-1, with 11 bases identical to TRBD2. The trim removed 4 bases at V and 13 bases at J, leaving 3 bases unmatched. From germline, CDR1 is LNHDA and CDR2 SQIVND (reference sequence). The CDR3 loop spans 12 amino acids.

The chain is built from TRBV11-2 and TRBJ2-2; tentative D call: TRBD2 (5 bases). This CDR3 comprises 14 residues. CDR1 and CDR2 (germline): SGHAT, FQNNGV. The germline V and J ends were trimmed by 4 bases and 7 bases, with 13 bases remaining between them. Written as DNA, the CDR3 is TGTGCCAGCAGCTCCGCCAACGGGAACGGGGAGCTGTTTTTT. Its protein product is CASSSANGNGELFF.

The chain recombines TRBV5-1 with TRBJ1-2, with D perhaps matching TRBD1 (6 bases). V lost 0 bases, J lost 8 bases, and 11 bases lay in between. The CDR3 is 13 amino acids. Per the germline V gene, CDR1 is SGHRS and CDR2 is YFSETQ. The DNA of the CDR3 is TGCGCCAGCAGCTTGGAAGGGGGACGAGGCTACACCTTC. This codes for CASSLEGGRGYTF.

The chain has TRBV29-1 and TRBJ2-1, with TRBD2 as a possible D gene (5 bases). CDR3 length equals 13 residues. In germline, CDR1 is SQVTM, CDR2 ANQGSEA. Trimming took 4 bases from V and 8 from J, leaving 15 bases between them. The CDR3 reads CSVGRQRVDEQFF. DNA of the CDR3: TGCAGCGTTGGAAGGCAGAGGGTCGATGAGCAGTTCTTC.

As DNA, the CDR3 is TGTGCCAGCAGCCATACAGGGATCGGTCAGTACTTC. Protein sequence: CASSHTGIGQYF. The V gene is TRBV6-1, the J gene TRBJ2-7; perhaps TRBD1 as D (6 bases). Trimming took 6 bases from V and 10 from J, leaving 16 bases between them. CDR1 MNHNS and CDR2 SASEGT come from the germline V gene. CDR3 length equals 12 residues.

The V call is TRBV9, the J call TRBJ2-3; 8 positions match TRBD2. The CDR3 is 20 residues long. Germline V gene data show CDR1 as SGDLS and CDR2 as YYNGEE. The V segment lost 0 bases and the J segment 0 bases; nucleotides outside the gene matches: 15. The CDR3 loop is CASSVGAAGASQYSTDTQYF. The CDR3 nucleotides read TGTGCCAGCAGCGTAGGAGCAGCGGGGGCGTCACAGTATAGCACAGATACGCAGTATTTT.

V usage is TRBV7-3 and J usage is TRBJ2-1, with a possible D match to TRBD2 (6 bases). Trimming cost V 8 bases and J 6 bases, with 20 bases left between them. CDR3 length: 15 residues. CDR1 SGHTA and CDR2 FQGTGA come from the germline V gene. The CDR3 sequence: CASSGGAGSGNEQFF. The CDR3 DNA reads TGTGCCAGCTCCGGAGGGGCAGGGTCAGGCAATGAGCAGTTCTTC.

The chain recombines TRBV6-1 with TRBJ1-1, with a possible D match to TRBD1 (5 bases). Trimming cost V 2 bases and J 7 bases, with 11 bases left between them. The CDR3 has 13 amino acids. Germline assignment: CDR1 MNHNS and CDR2 SASEGT. In DNA form, the CDR3 reads TGTGCCAGCAGTGAACAGAGCGGGGGTGAAGCTTTCTTT. Translation gives CASSEQSGGEAFF.

The V call is TRBV6-5, the J call TRBJ2-5; TRBD2 matches 8 bases. TRBJ2-7 matches the DNA end more closely, so the J call is doubtful. The CDR3 extends over 14 amino acids. The germline V gene encodes CDR1 MNHEY and CDR2 SVGAGI. This CDR3 is CASHGGGPWDEQYF. The DNA for the CDR3 is TGTGCCAGTCATGGCGGGGGGCCTTGGGACGAGCAGTACTTC.

This chain links TRBV14 with TRBJ1-1; the D gene is possibly TRBD1 (5 bases). Per germline, CDR1 SGHDN and CDR2 FVKESK. The CDR3 totals 13 residues. The germline V and J ends were trimmed by 2 bases and 8 bases, with 12 bases remaining between them. In DNA form, the CDR3 reads TGTGCCAGCAGCCAAACGCCTCGGGGGGAAGCTTTCTTT. Encoded protein: CASSQTPRGEAFF.

This chain connects TRBV18 to TRBJ2-3, with 9 bases identical to TRBD1. From germline, CDR1 is KGHSH and CDR2 LQKENI. With V trimmed by 6 bases and J by 1 base, 2 bases remained unmatched. The CDR3 is made up of 14 amino acids. Here the CDR3 DNA reads TGTGCCAGCTCCCGGACAGGGGGCACAGATACGCAGTATTTT. Protein: CASSRTGGTDTQYF.

The chain uses TRBV7-8 and TRBJ1-2; TRBD1 might be the D (5 bases). The V end lost 5 bases, the J end lost 4 bases, and 17 bases lay between the germline ends. The CDR3 consists of 15 residues. Germline lookup yields CDR1 SGHVS and CDR2 FQNEAQ. CDR3 sequence reads: CASSHQGGGGYGYTF. The DNA for the CDR3 is TGTGCCAGCAGCCACCAAGGCGGGGGGGGCTATGGCTACACCTTC.

In its sample, this clone was seen once. The CDR3 nucleotides read TGTGCCACGAAAAGAAACCCCGGGGGTAATTACGAGCAGTACTTC. This gives the protein CATKRNPGGNYEQYF. This chain uses TRBV28 with TRBJ2-7, with TRBD2 as a possible D gene (6 bases). Germline values: CDR1 MDHEN, CDR2 SYDVKM. The V end was cut by 10 bases, the J end by 4 bases, with 23 bases between. This CDR3 region has 15 residues. Based on the CDR3 plus reference TRBV28 and TRBJ2-7, the full variable domain is DVKVTQSSRYLVKRTGEKVFLECVQDMDHENMFWYRQDPGLGLRLIYFSYDVKMKEKGDIPEGYSVSREKKERFSLILESASTNQTSMYLCATKRNPGGNYEQYFGPGTRLTVT.

The chain recombines TRBV11-2 with TRBJ2-7, with TRBD2 identical over 10 bases. The germline V gene encodes CDR1 SGHAT and CDR2 FQNNGV. V was clipped by 5 bases and J by 2 bases; unmatched bases: 3. CDR3 length equals 14 residues. CDR3 protein: CASSPSGGAYEQYF. The CDR3 DNA follows: TGTGCCAGCAGCCCCAGCGGGGGGGCCTACGAGCAGTACTTC.

The chain joins TRBV2 to TRBJ2-7; 8 bases fit TRBD1. This CDR3 region has 14 residues. After removal of 6 bases from V and 0 bases from J, the junction contained 4 bases not matched to a gene. Germline V gene data show CDR1 as SNHLY and CDR2 as FYNNEI. The CDR3 nucleotides read TGTGCCAGCAGGGACAGGGTCCTCTCCTACGAGCAGTACTTC. Translating it yields CASRDRVLSYEQYF.

V usage is TRBV19 and J usage is TRBJ2-7; D may be TRBD1 (6 bases). CDR3 length: 17 amino acids. The germline gives CDR1 LNHDA, CDR2 SQIVND (reference sequence). V dropped 1 base and J dropped 3 bases, with 19 bases sitting between them. The CDR3 nucleotides are TGTGCCAGTAGTATAGGCCCTCCAGGGGCATGGGGCTACGAGCAGTACTTC. It yields the protein CASSIGPPGAWGYEQYF.